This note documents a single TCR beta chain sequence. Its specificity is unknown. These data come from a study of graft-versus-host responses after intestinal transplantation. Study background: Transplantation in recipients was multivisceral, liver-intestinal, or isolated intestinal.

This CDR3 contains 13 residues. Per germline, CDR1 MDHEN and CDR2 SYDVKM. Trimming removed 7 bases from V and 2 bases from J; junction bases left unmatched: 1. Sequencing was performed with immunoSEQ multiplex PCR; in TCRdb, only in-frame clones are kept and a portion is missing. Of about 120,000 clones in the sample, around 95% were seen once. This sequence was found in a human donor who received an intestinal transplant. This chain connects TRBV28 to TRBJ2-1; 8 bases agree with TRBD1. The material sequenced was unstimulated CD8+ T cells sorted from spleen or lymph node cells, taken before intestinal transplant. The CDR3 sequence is CASTGQAYNEQFF. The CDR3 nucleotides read TGTGCCAGCACGGGACAGGCCTACAATGAGCAGTTCTTC.